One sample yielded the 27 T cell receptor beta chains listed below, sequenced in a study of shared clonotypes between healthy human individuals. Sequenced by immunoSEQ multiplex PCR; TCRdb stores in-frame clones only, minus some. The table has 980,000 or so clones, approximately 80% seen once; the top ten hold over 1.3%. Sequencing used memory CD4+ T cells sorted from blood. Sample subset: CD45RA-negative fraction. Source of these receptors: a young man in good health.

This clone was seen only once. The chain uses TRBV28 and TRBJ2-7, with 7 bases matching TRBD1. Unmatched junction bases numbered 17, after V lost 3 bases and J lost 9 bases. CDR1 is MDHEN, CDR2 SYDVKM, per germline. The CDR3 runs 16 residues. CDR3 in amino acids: CASSLRRRDSGYVQYF. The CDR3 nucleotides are TGTGCCAGCAGTTTGCGCCGCAGGGACAGTGGCTATGTGCAGTACTTC.

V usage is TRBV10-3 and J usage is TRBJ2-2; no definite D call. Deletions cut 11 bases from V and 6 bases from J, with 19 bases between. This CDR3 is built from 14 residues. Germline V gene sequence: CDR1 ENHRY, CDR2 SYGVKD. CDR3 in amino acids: CAASRVIFAGELFF. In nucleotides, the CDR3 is TGTGCCGCCAGCCGGGTCATATTCGCCGGGGAGCTGTTTTTT.

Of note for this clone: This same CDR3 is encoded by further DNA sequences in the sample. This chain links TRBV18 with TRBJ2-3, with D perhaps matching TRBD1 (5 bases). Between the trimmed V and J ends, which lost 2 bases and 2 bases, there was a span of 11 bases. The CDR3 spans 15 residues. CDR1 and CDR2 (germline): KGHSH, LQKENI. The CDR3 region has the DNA TGTGCCAGCTCACCAGGGCAGGGCAACACAGATACGCAGTATTTT. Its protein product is CASSPGQGNTDTQYF.

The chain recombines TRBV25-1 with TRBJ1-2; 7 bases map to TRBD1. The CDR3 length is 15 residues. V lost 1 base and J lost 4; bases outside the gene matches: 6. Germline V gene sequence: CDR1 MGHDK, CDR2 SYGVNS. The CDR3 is CASSESARGSYGYTF. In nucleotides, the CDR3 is TGTGCCAGCAGTGAATCGGCCAGGGGGAGCTATGGCTACACCTTC.

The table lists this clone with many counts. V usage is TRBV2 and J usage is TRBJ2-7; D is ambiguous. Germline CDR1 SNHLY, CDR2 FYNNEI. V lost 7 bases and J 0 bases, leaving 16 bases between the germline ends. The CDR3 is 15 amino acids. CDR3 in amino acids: CASTLSAFSSYEQYF. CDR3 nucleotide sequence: TGTGCCAGCACCTTGTCGGCTTTCTCCTCCTACGAGCAGTACTTC.

This CDR3 is CASRLDRGGGETQYF. CDR3 DNA: TGTGCCAGCAGACTCGACAGGGGCGGAGGAGAGACCCAGTACTTC. The chain employs TRBV2 and TRBJ2-5; TRBD1 matches at 8 bases. Germline-derived CDR1 and CDR2 are SNHLY and FYNNEI. The CDR3 extends over 15 amino acids. Trimming took 6 bases from V and 4 from J; bases not matched to a gene: 10.

Here the CDR3 DNA reads TGTGCCAGCTCACCCTCGCTTGGGGTGTACGAGCAGTACTTC. This gives the protein CASSPSLGVYEQYF. J is TRBJ2-7 and V is TRBV18; D is uncertain. The CDR3 covers 14 residues. V dropped 3 bases and J dropped 4 bases, with 13 bases sitting between them. CDR1 and CDR2 from the germline V gene are KGHSH and LQKENI.

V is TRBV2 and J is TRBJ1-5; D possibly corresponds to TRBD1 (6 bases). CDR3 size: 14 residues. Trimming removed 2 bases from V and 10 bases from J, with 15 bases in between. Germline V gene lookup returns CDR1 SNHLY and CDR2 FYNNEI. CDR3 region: CASSEQGSGDPQHF. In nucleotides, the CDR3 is TGTGCCAGCAGTGAACAGGGGTCGGGGGATCCCCAGCATTTT.

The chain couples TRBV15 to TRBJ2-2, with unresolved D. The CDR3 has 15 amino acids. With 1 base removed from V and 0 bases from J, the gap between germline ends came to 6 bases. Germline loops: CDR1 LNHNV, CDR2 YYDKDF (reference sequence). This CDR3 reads CATSRAGTNTGELFF. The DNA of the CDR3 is TGTGCCACCAGCAGAGCTGGGACGAACACCGGGGAGCTGTTTTTT.

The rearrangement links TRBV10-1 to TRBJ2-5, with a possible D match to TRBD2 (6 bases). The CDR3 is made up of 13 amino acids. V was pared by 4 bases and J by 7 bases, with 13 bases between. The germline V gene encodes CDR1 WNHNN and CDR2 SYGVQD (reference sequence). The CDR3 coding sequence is TGCGCCAGCAGTGCCGGGAGCTCCGGGACCCAGTACTTC. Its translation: CASSAGSSGTQYF.

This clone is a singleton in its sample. The CDR3 reads CASSSGLDLDGREQYF. CDR3 coding DNA: TGTGCCAGCAGTTCGGGACTAGACCTCGACGGCCGCGAGCAGTACTTC. The rearrangement joins TRBV6-5 to TRBJ2-7; the match to TRBD2 covers 8 bases. Germline CDR1 MNHEY, CDR2 SVGAGI. This CDR3 has 16 residues. Trimming cost V 4 bases and J 6 bases; bases outside gene matches: 14.

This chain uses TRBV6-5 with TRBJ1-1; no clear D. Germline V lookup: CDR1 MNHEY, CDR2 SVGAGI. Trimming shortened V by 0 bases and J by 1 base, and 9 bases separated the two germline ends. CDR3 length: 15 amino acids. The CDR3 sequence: CASSYSPRKNTEAFF. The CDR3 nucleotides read TGTGCCAGCAGTTACTCGCCCAGGAAGAACACTGAAGCTTTCTTT.

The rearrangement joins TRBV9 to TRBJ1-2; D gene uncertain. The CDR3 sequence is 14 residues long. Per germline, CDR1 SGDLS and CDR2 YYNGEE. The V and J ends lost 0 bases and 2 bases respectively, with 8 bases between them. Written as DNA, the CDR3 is TGTGCCAGCAGCGTAGACGACGGAAACTATGGCTACACCTTC. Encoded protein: CASSVDDGNYGYTF.

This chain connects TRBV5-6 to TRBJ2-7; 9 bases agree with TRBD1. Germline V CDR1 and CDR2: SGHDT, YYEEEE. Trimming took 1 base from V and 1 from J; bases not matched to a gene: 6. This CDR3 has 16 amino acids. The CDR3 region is CASSLRLGQGSYEQYF. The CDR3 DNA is TGTGCCAGCAGCTTGAGGCTGGGACAGGGTTCCTACGAGCAGTACTTC.

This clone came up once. Written as DNA, the CDR3 is TGTGCCAGCCGGGACGAAGAGACCCAGTACTTC. It encodes CASRDEETQYF. This chain links TRBV19 with TRBJ2-5; D may match TRBD1 or TRBD2 (5 bases each). The germline CDR1 and CDR2 sequences are LNHDA and SQIVND (reference sequence). The CDR3 runs to 11 residues. Trimming pared 9 bases from V and 3 bases from J, leaving 8 bases between.

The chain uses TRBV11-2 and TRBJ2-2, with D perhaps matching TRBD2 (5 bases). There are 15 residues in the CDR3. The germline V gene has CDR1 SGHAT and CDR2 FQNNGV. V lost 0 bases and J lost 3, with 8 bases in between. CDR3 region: CASSLDGKDTGELFF. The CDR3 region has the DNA TGTGCCAGCAGCTTAGACGGGAAGGACACCGGGGAGCTGTTTTTT.

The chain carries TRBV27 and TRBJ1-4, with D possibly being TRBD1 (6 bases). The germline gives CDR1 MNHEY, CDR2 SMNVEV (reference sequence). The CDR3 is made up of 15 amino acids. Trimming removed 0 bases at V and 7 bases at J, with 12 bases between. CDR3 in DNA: TGTGCCAGCAGTTTATCTTGGGGGGCCGGTGAAAAACTGTTTTTT. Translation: CASSLSWGAGEKLFF. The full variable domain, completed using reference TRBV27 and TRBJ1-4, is EAQVTQNPRYLITVTGKKLTVTCSQNMNHEYMSWYRQDPGLGLRQIYYSMNVEVTDKGDVPEGYKVSRKEKRNFPLILESPSPNQTSLYFCASSLSWGAGEKLFFGSGTQLSVL.

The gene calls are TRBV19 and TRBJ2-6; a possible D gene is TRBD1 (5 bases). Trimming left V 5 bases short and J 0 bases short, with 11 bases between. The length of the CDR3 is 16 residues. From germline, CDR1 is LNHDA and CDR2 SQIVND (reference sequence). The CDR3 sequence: CASSVGQASGANVLTF. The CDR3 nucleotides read TGTGCCAGTAGTGTTGGACAAGCCTCTGGGGCCAACGTCCTGACTTTC.

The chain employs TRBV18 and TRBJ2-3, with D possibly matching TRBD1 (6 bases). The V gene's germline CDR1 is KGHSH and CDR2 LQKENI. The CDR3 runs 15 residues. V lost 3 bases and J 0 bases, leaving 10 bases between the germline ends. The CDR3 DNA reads TGTGCCAGCTCACCGGGGGCTTCTAGCACAGATACGCAGTATTTT. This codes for CASSPGASSTDTQYF.

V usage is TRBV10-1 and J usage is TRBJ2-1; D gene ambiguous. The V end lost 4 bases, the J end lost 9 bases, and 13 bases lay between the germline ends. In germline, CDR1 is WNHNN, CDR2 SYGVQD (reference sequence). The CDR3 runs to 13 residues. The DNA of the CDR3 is TGCGCCAGCAGTGGGTCGAAGGGCGGTGAGCAGTTCTTC. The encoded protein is CASSGSKGGEQFF.

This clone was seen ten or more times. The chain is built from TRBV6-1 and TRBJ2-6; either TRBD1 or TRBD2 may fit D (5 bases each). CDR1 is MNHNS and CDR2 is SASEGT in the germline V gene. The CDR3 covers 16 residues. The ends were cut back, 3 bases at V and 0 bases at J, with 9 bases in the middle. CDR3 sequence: CASSDWGPSGANVLTF. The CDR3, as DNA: TGTGCCAGCAGTGACTGGGGACCCTCTGGGGCCAACGTCCTGACTTTC.

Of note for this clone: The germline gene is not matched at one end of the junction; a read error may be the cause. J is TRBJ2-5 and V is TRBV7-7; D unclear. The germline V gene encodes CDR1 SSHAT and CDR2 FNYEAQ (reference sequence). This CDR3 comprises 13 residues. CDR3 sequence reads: CASSYILWETQYF. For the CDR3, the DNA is TGTGCTAGCAGCTACATACTCTGGGAGACCCAGTACTTC.

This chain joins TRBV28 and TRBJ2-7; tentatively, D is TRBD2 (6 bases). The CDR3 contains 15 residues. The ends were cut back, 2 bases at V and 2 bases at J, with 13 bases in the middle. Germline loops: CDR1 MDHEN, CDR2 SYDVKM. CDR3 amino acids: CASSLGGTAPYEQYF. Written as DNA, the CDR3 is TGTGCCAGCAGTTTAGGGGGGACCGCTCCCTACGAGCAGTACTTC.

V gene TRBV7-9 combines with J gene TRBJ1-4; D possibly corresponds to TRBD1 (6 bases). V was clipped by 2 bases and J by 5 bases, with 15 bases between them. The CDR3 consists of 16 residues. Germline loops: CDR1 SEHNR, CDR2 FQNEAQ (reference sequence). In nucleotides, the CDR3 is TGTGCCAGCAGCTTATATCTTGACAGGAGAAATGAAAAACTGTTTTTT. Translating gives CASSLYLDRRNEKLFF. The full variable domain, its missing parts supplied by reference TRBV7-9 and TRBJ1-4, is DTGVSQNPRHKITKRGQNVTFRCDPISEHNRLYWYRQTLGQGPEFLTYFQNEAQLEKSRLLSDRFSAERPKGSFSTLEIQRTEQGDSAMYLCASSLYLDRRNEKLFFGSGTQLSVL.

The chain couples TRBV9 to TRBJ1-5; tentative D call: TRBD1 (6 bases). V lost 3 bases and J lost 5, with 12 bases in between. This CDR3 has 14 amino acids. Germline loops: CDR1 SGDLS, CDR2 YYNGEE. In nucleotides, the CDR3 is TGTGCCAGCAGCGGGAACAGGGAGGATCAGCCCCAGCATTTT. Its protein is CASSGNREDQPQHF.

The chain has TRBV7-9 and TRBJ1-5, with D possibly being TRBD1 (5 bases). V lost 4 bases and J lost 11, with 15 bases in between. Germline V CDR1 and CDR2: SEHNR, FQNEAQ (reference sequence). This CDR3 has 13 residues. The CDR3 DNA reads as TGTGCCAGCAGCTCCGCGGATGGAGGGGCCCAGCATTTT. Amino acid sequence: CASSSADGGAQHF.

DNA of the CDR3: TGTGCCAGCAGCGCCAGGGCGGGCACTGAAGCTTTCTTT. Protein product: CASSARAGTEAFF. This sequence joins TRBV6-1 and TRBJ1-1; D might be TRBD1 (5 bases). Germline loops: CDR1 MNHNS, CDR2 SASEGT. Trimming took off 6 bases at V and 4 bases at J, with 12 bases between the two ends. The CDR3 runs to 13 residues.